This T cell receptor (beta chain) derives from a study of T cells in Graves' hyperthyroidism and ophthalmopathy. Looked up from germline, CDR1 is MDHEN and CDR2 is SYDVKM. The length of the CDR3 is 11 residues. V was clipped by 11 bases and J by 7 bases, with 15 bases between them. The TCR beta CDR3 regions underwent amplification using RNA transcripts as the source. HTBI primers were the set used in a first-round RT-PCR of the TCR CDR3. TCRdb analysed the multiplex PCR reads with MiXCR anew, one entry per CDR3 protein. The sample comprises about 290,000 distinct CDR3 sequences, around a fifth of which are singletons, and 35% to 40% rests with the top ten. Many counts were recorded for this clonotype. Diagnosing involved the use of clinical symptoms, serum thyroxine and TRAb, thyroid ultrasound and orbital computed tomography.

The genes are TRBV28 and TRBJ2-7; weak D call: TRBD2 (5 bases). Sequencing was done on a sample of blood. This clonotype was sampled from a man aged 45-60 years with Graves' ophthalmopathy. DNA of the CDR3: TGTGCCTCAGCGGACGCCGAGGAGCAGTACTTC. Translating gives CASADAEEQYF.